The 23 T cell receptor beta chains in this list originate from one sample, sequenced in a study of patients and donors after allogeneic stem cell transplantation (dated by TCRdb to 2019 to 2021). Library prep was done by RT-PCR. For sequencing, a NextSeq 550 was employed. The public reads were quality trimmed at Q25 with fastp and then assembled into clones with MiXCR by TCRdb, keeping productive beta chains. Each CDR3 protein appears once, grouped with its most common genes and DNA. Recorded for this sample are about 160,000 distinct CDR3 sequences; nearly 25% of them occurred a single time. Of the sample, 20% to 30% is held by the ten largest clones. The sample taken for sequencing was blood, either unsorted or a sorted T cell fraction (not recorded which). All receptors derive from a human donor who was either an allogeneic HSCT recipient or a stem cell or donor lymphocyte infusion donor (not recorded which). It is not recorded whose cells these are; they may come from a transplant donor.

A few counts support this clonotype. This chain connects TRBV7-9 to TRBJ2-7, with a possible D match to TRBD1 (6 bases). V dropped 2 bases and J dropped 4 bases, with 15 bases sitting between them. The germline gives CDR1 SEHNR, CDR2 FQNEAQ (reference sequence). The CDR3 sequence is 15 residues long. The CDR3 sequence is CASSLLQGERYEQYF. DNA of the CDR3: TGTGCCAGCAGCTTATTACAGGGAGAAAGGTACGAGCAGTACTTC. The variable domain in full, completed from reference TRBV7-9 and TRBJ2-7, reads DTGVSQNPRHKITKRGQNVTFRCDPISEHNRLYWYRQTLGQGPEFLTYFQNEAQLEKSRLLSDRFSAERPKGSFSTLEIQRTEQGDSAMYLCASSLLQGERYEQYFGPGTRLTVT.

This clonotype occurred a few times. This chain joins TRBV27 and TRBJ2-5; 13 bases map to TRBD2. CDR3 size: 15 residues. V was pared by 8 bases and J by 5 bases, with 8 bases of the junction left unmatched. CDR1 is MNHEY, CDR2 SMNVEV, per germline (reference sequence). CDR3 residues: CASQALTSGGETQYF. DNA for the CDR3: TGTGCCAGCCAAGCTCTGACTAGCGGGGGGGAGACCCAGTACTTC.

The chain links TRBV20-1 to TRBJ1-4; D is perhaps TRBD1 (5 bases). V was cut by 0 bases and J by 8 bases, with 10 bases left in between. The CDR3 contains 13 residues. CDR1 is DFQATT and CDR2 is SNEGSKA in the germline V gene (reference sequence). The CDR3 here is CSARDPRTEKLFF. DNA for the CDR3: TGCAGTGCTAGAGATCCCAGGACAGAAAAACTGTTTTTT.

This clonotype was recorded a few times. This chain uses TRBV5-5 with TRBJ2-5; D gene unclear. Trimming stripped 0 bases from V and 3 bases from J, with 9 bases between. The CDR3 runs 14 residues. Germline CDR1 and CDR2: SGHKS and YYEKEE (reference sequence). CDR3 in DNA: TGTGCCAGCAGCTTGGCCAGGCGAGAAGAGACCCAGTACTTC. Translating it yields CASSLARREETQYF.

In its sample, this clonotype was seen many times. The chain employs TRBV12-3 or TRBV12-4 and TRBJ1-5; tentative D call: TRBD1 (5 bases). CDR3 length equals 15 residues. Trimming removed 5 bases from V and 5 bases from J, with 16 bases in between. The CDR3 DNA sequence: TGTGCCAGCAGTAAGGACCCTGGGGGGTATCAGCCCCAGCATTTT. Its protein product is CASSKDPGGYQPQHF.

The sample holds a few counts of this clonotype. The gene calls are TRBV5-5 and TRBJ1-1; possible D gene TRBD1, 5 bases. Trimming cost V 5 bases and J 4 bases, with 12 bases left between them. CDR3 length: 13 amino acids. Germline-derived CDR1 and CDR2 are SGHKS and YYEKEE (reference sequence). The DNA of the CDR3 is TGTGCCAGCAGGTTAGCGGGGGGCACTGAAGCTTTCTTT. Translation gives CASRLAGGTEAFF.

The gene calls are TRBV30 and TRBJ2-2; 7 nucleotides agree with TRBD1. The germline gives CDR1 GTSNPN, CDR2 SVGIG (reference sequence). The V segment lost 2 bases and the J segment 4 bases; nucleotides outside the gene matches: 1. This CDR3 region has 13 residues. The DNA of the CDR3 is TGTGCCTGGAGTTACAGGGGCACCGGGGAGCTGTTTTTT. Translated: CAWSYRGTGELFF. Full variable domain (outside the CDR3, taken from reference TRBV30 and TRBJ2-2): SQTIHQWPATLVQPVGSPLSLECTVEGTSNPNLYWYRQAAGRGLQLLFYSVGIGQISSEVPQNLSASRPQDRQFILSSKKLLLSDSGFYLCAWSYRGTGELFFGEGSRLTVL.

This clonotype was seen a handful of times. The V call is TRBV7-2, the J call TRBJ2-5; D gene ambiguous. The CDR3 spans 13 residues. Germline loops: CDR1 SGHTA, CDR2 FQGNSA. Trimming removed 1 base from V and 3 bases from J, with 6 bases in between. CDR3 nucleotide sequence: TGTGCCAGCAGCTTAGTCACGAAAGAGACCCAGTACTTC. Amino acids: CASSLVTKETQYF.

This clonotype was recorded a few times. This chain connects TRBV7-9 to TRBJ2-7, with a tentative D call TRBD2 (5 bases). V lost 3 bases, J lost 2 bases, and 5 bases lay in between. Germline V gene sequence: CDR1 SEHNR, CDR2 FQNEAQ (reference sequence). The CDR3 consists of 12 residues. CDR3 sequence reads: CASSFSAYEQYF. CDR3 coding DNA: TGTGCCAGCAGCTTTAGCGCCTACGAGCAGTACTTC.

The chain uses TRBV12-3 or TRBV12-4 and TRBJ1-2; TRBD1 aligns across 7 bases. The CDR3 is 15 residues long. After removal of 1 base from V and 1 base from J, the junction contained 3 bases not matched to a gene. Written as DNA, the CDR3 is TGTGCCAGCAGTTTAGAGTGGGACAGTAACTATGGCTACACCTTC. Translated, it gives CASSLEWDSNYGYTF.

The rearrangement links TRBV27 to TRBJ2-7, with D uncertain. Germline values: CDR1 MNHEY, CDR2 SMNVEV (reference sequence). The V and J ends lost 4 bases and 7 bases respectively, with 20 bases between them. This CDR3 spans 15 amino acids. CDR3 protein: CASSSFRRLGWEQYF. CDR3 in DNA: TGTGCCAGCAGTTCCTTCAGACGCCTTGGGTGGGAGCAGTACTTC.

This clonotype was seen a handful of times. V is TRBV29-1 and J is TRBJ1-1; tentatively, D is TRBD1 (5 bases). V gave up 6 bases and J gave up 5 bases, with 25 bases separating them. Germline loops: CDR1 SQVTM, CDR2 ANQGSEA. The CDR3 is made up of 16 amino acids. CDR3 sequence: CSVGGGSTSLETEAFF. Here the CDR3 DNA reads TGCAGCGTCGGTGGGGGGAGCACTTCCTTGGAGACTGAAGCTTTCTTT.

This rearrangement joins TRBV9 to TRBJ1-1; a possible D gene is TRBD1 (5 bases). The germline V and J ends were trimmed by 3 bases and 0 bases, with 9 bases remaining between them. Germline assignment: CDR1 SGDLS and CDR2 YYNGEE. The CDR3 covers 14 residues. The CDR3 spells CASSAQAMNTEAFF. The CDR3 DNA sequence: TGTGCCAGCAGCGCACAGGCAATGAACACTGAAGCTTTCTTT.

The genes are TRBV29-1 and TRBJ2-2, with D unclear. The CDR3 sequence is 12 residues long. Germline V gene lookup returns CDR1 SQVTM and CDR2 ANQGSEA. V lost 7 bases and J lost 1, with 7 bases in between. The CDR3 sequence: CSGLRNTGELFF. CDR3 coding DNA: TGCAGCGGCTTAAGGAACACCGGGGAGCTGTTTTTT.

This clonotype was seen a few times. The V call is TRBV4-2, the J call TRBJ2-1; the D is unclear. The germline CDR1 and CDR2 sequences are LGHNA and YNFKEQ. V was pared by 1 base and J by 10 bases, with 11 bases between. The CDR3 has 13 amino acids. This CDR3 reads CASSQVLRWEQFF. CDR3 nucleotides: TGTGCCAGCAGCCAAGTCCTGCGATGGGAGCAGTTCTTC.

The sample holds a few counts of this clonotype. The chain links TRBV12-3 or TRBV12-4 to TRBJ2-1, with 11 positions matching TRBD2. Trimming removed 6 bases from V and 5 bases from J; junction bases left unmatched: 9. The CDR3 is 16 residues long. For the CDR3, the DNA is TGTGCCAGCAGCGGCTTACTAGCGGGGGAGAACAATGAGCAGTTCTTC. Translation: CASSGLLAGENNEQFF.

This clonotype was recorded many times. This chain connects TRBV20-1 to TRBJ1-6; TRBD1 might be the D (5 bases). V dropped 1 base and J dropped 0 bases, with 7 bases sitting between them. Germline CDR1 DFQATT, CDR2 SNEGSKA (reference sequence). The CDR3 has 15 residues. Here the CDR3 DNA reads TGCAGTGCTAGAGGTGGGGGCTCCTATAATTCACCCCTCCACTTT. Protein product: CSARGGGSYNSPLHF.

This chain joins TRBV3-1 and TRBJ2-5, with TRBD2 matching over 9 bases. The CDR3 loop spans 18 amino acids. V shed 1 base and J 4 bases; nucleotides not matched to a gene: 13. Germline assignment: CDR1 LGHDT and CDR2 YNNKEL (reference sequence). The CDR3 nucleotides are TGTGCCAGCAGCCAAGTGGGCGGATATGGGACTAGCCGAGAGACCCAGTACTTC. It specifies CASSQVGGYGTSRETQYF.

This clonotype was observed once. The rearrangement links TRBV20-1 to TRBJ2-3; 9 bases are a match to TRBD2. The J segment lost 5 bases and the V segment lost 0 bases, leaving 6 bases of the junction unmatched. The CDR3 length is 15 residues. The germline CDR1 and CDR2 sequences are DFQATT and SNEGSKA (reference sequence). CDR3 sequence: CSARDPSGIEDTQYF. Here the CDR3 DNA reads TGCAGTGCTAGAGATCCTAGCGGGATTGAAGATACGCAGTATTTT.

This rearrangement joins TRBV5-1 to TRBJ1-1, with D possibly TRBD1 on 6 matching bases. The CDR3 is 15 residues long. CDR1 is SGHRS and CDR2 is YFSETQ in the germline V gene. V gave up 3 bases and J gave up 7 bases, with 19 bases separating them. Here the CDR3 reads CASSSTGYPTIEAFF. In DNA, the CDR3 is TGCGCCAGCAGCTCTACAGGGTACCCTACAATTGAAGCTTTCTTT.

The CDR3 region has the DNA TGTGCCAGCAGTTTTATGGAGTCTGAAGCTTTCTTT. It encodes CASSFMESEAFF. The chain uses TRBV12-3 or TRBV12-4 and TRBJ1-1; D unresolved. The CDR3 runs to 12 residues. The germline V and J ends were trimmed by 3 bases and 6 bases, with 8 bases remaining between them.

This clonotype was detected only once. The J gene is TRBJ1-4, the V gene TRBV3-1; the D is unclear. The germline gives CDR1 LGHDT, CDR2 YNNKEL (reference sequence). V was trimmed by 0 bases and J by 8 bases, leaving 16 bases between them. The CDR3 runs to 16 residues. The DNA of the CDR3 is TGTGCCAGCAGCCAAGATCAAATTGGACTCCGGGAAAAACTGTTTTTT. This sequence encodes CASSQDQIGLREKLFF.

This clonotype was observed at least ten times. This chain uses TRBV5-1 with TRBJ1-4, with a weak D call TRBD1 (6 bases). Trimming took off 5 bases at V and 0 bases at J, with 14 bases between the two ends. Per the germline V gene, CDR1 is SGHRS and CDR2 is YFSETQ. This CDR3 comprises 16 residues. The CDR3 DNA reads TGCGCCAGCAGTGCCGGGACATTCGCAACTAATGAAAAACTGTTTTTT. Its protein is CASSAGTFATNEKLFF.